Listed here are 32 T cell receptor beta chains from one sample, sequenced in a study of CD8+ T cells in alopecia areata (dated by TCRdb to the late 2010s). Library preparation employed the immunoSEQ multiplex PCR assay. RNA was extracted from all samples and reverse transcribed into cDNA, which served as template for TCR sequencing. What TCRdb holds here is the immuneACCESS table cut down to in-frame rearrangements. Part of the clones is not present; checked against another copy, under half of the missing clones reflect an unresolved V gene, and the others are unexplained. Within this sample are around 190,000 clones, with roughly 50% of them counted one time only. The top ten hold around 5% of the sample. The sequenced sample consisted of CD8+ T cells sorted from blood. Receptors originate from a human donor in good health.

This clone came up a few times. The rearrangement uses TRBV2 and TRBJ1-6; D is unclear. Germline CDR1 is SNHLY and CDR2 is FYNNEI. The CDR3 runs to 12 residues. Trimming took off 10 bases at V and 6 bases at J, with 10 bases between the two ends. Here the CDR3 reads CATHSGNSPLHF. As DNA, the CDR3 is TGTGCCACCCATAGTGGTAATTCACCCCTCCACTTT.

This clone was counted between two and nine times. This chain connects TRBV18 to TRBJ1-1; D gene uncertain. Trimming took off 0 bases at V and 2 bases at J, with 10 bases between the two ends. The CDR3 runs 15 residues. Germline V gene lookup returns CDR1 KGHSH and CDR2 LQKENI. The CDR3 protein is CASSPPEEPNTEAFF. The CDR3 bases are TGTGCCAGCTCACCACCGGAGGAACCAAACACTGAAGCTTTCTTT.

The rearrangement joins TRBV7-9 to TRBJ2-3; TRBD2 matches at 7 bases. Germline lookup yields CDR1 SEHNR and CDR2 FQNEAQ (reference sequence). Unmatched junction bases numbered 6, after V lost 2 bases and J lost 1 base. The CDR3 sequence is 16 residues long. CDR3: CASSLSPSGGTDTQYF. DNA for the CDR3: TGTGCCAGCAGCTTATCTCCTAGCGGAGGCACAGATACGCAGTATTTT. The full variable domain, completed using reference TRBV7-9 and TRBJ2-3, is DTGVSQNPRHKITKRGQNVTFRCDPISEHNRLYWYRQTLGQGPEFLTYFQNEAQLEKSRLLSDRFSAERPKGSFSTLEIQRTEQGDSAMYLCASSLSPSGGTDTQYFGPGTRLTVL.

The chain combines TRBV7-9 with TRBJ1-5, with D possibly matching TRBD1 (5 bases). The CDR3 loop spans 16 amino acids. The germline V and J ends were trimmed by 5 bases and 3 bases, with 17 bases remaining between them. Germline assignment: CDR1 SEHNR and CDR2 FQNEAQ (reference sequence). This CDR3 is CASSPDWSGSNQPQHF. The DNA for the CDR3 is TGTGCCAGCAGCCCCGATTGGTCAGGGTCCAATCAGCCCCAGCATTTT.

The chain is built from TRBV7-2 and TRBJ2-7, with 14 bases fitting TRBD2. The V and J ends lost 1 base and 5 bases, in that order; junction bases with no gene match: 10. The CDR3 has 18 amino acids. Germline V lookup: CDR1 SGHTA, CDR2 FQGNSA. The CDR3 nucleotides are TGTGCCAGCAGCTTAGAAAGTCTCCGACTAGCGGGGGGGCACGAGCAGTACTTC. Protein product: CASSLESLRLAGGHEQYF.

J is TRBJ1-2 and V is TRBV9; TRBD1 is a possible D gene (5 bases). Trimming took 0 bases from V and 6 from J, leaving 12 bases between them. The CDR3 contains 14 residues. Looked up from germline, CDR1 is SGDLS and CDR2 is YYNGEE. CDR3 DNA: TGTGCCAGCAGCGTAGTCACTAGGGGAAATGGCTACACCTTC. As protein: CASSVVTRGNGYTF.

The chain links TRBV7-2 to TRBJ1-5; D is uncertain. V was shortened by 1 base and J by 5 bases, with 12 bases between the two germline ends. Germline V gives CDR1 SGHTA, CDR2 FQGNSA. This CDR3 has 15 amino acids. CDR3: CASSLVYSADQPQHF. CDR3 bases: TGTGCCAGCAGCTTAGTTTACAGCGCTGATCAGCCCCAGCATTTT.

This clone showed up just a few times. The chain joins TRBV29-1 to TRBJ2-7, with 10 bases lining up with TRBD2. The CDR3 covers 13 residues. The V gene's germline CDR1 is SQVTM and CDR2 ANQGSEA. The trim removed 3 bases at V and 7 bases at J, leaving 6 bases unmatched. DNA of the CDR3: TGCAGCGTTGAGGAGCGGGGGGGACTAGAGCAGTACTTC. Amino acid sequence: CSVEERGGLEQYF.

The chain employs TRBV13 and TRBJ2-7; no reliable D call. CDR3 length: 11 amino acids. From germline, CDR1 is PRHDT and CDR2 FYEKMQ (reference sequence). Between the trimmed V and J ends, which lost 0 bases and 5 bases, there was a span of 2 bases. CDR3 protein: CASSLGDEQYF. DNA for the CDR3: TGTGCCAGCAGCTTAGGGGACGAGCAGTACTTC.

J is TRBJ2-7 and V is TRBV2, with D perhaps matching TRBD2 (6 bases). CDR1 SNHLY and CDR2 FYNNEI come from the germline V gene. This CDR3 spans 14 amino acids. The V end was cut by 3 bases, the J end by 0 bases, with 9 bases between. The CDR3 sequence is CASSDVAVSYEQYF. The CDR3 DNA follows: TGTGCCAGCAGTGACGTAGCGGTCTCCTACGAGCAGTACTTC.

J is TRBJ2-2 and V is TRBV27, with 7 bases identical to TRBD1. Germline assignment: CDR1 MNHEY and CDR2 SMNVEV (reference sequence). Trimming took 5 bases from V and 7 from J; bases not matched to a gene: 4. This CDR3 is built from 13 residues. The DNA of the CDR3 is TGTGCCAGCAGTCCCCGACAGGGCGGGGAGCTGTTTTTT. Residues: CASSPRQGGELFF.

This chain joins TRBV6-1 and TRBJ1-1; D ambiguous. Deletions cut 1 base from V and 1 base from J, with 16 bases between. This CDR3 is 17 amino acids long. Per germline, CDR1 MNHNS and CDR2 SASEGT. The CDR3 here is CASSEGVSLPSNTEAFF. The CDR3 DNA is TGTGCCAGCAGTGAAGGAGTGAGTCTCCCGTCGAACACTGAAGCTTTCTTT.

This CDR3 is CASGNRAGYTF. CDR3 DNA sequence: TGTGCCAGCGGGAACAGGGCTGGCTACACCTTC. The chain employs TRBV6-4 and TRBJ1-2, with D possibly TRBD1 on 6 matching bases. The V end lost 8 bases, the J end lost 7 bases, and 11 bases lay between the germline ends. The CDR3 is 11 residues long. Germline V gene lookup returns CDR1 MRHNA and CDR2 SNTAGT.

The V gene is TRBV30, the J gene TRBJ2-7, with D hard to call. V lost 5 bases and J 7 bases, leaving 21 bases between the germline ends. Germline V gene data show CDR1 as GTSNPN and CDR2 as SVGIG (reference sequence). CDR3 length equals 14 residues. CDR3 loop: CAWAAARLSGEQYF. The CDR3 region has the DNA TGTGCCTGGGCCGCGGCCCGGCTTTCTGGTGAGCAGTACTTC.

The V gene is TRBV5-6, the J gene TRBJ2-1, with TRBD1 identical over 7 bases. V shed 4 bases, J shed 5 bases, and the junction held 9 bases outside the gene matches. This CDR3 contains 15 residues. Germline V lookup: CDR1 SGHDT, CDR2 YYEEEE. The CDR3: CASSPEGTEDNEQFF. The CDR3, as DNA: TGTGCCAGCAGCCCGGAAGGGACAGAAGACAATGAGCAGTTCTTC. Filled out from reference TRBV5-6 and TRBJ2-1, the complete variable domain reads DAGVTQSPTHLIKTRGQQVTLRCSPKSGHDTVSWYQQALGQGPQFIFQYYEEEERQRGNFPDRFSGHQFPNYSSELNVNALLLGDSALYLCASSPEGTEDNEQFFGPGTRLTVL.

CDR3 nucleotides: TGTGCCAGCAGGAAAGACGGGAGGGGTGGCTACACCTTC. As protein: CASRKDGRGGYTF. This rearrangement joins TRBV7-2 to TRBJ1-2; possibly TRBD1 for D (5 bases). The CDR3 runs to 13 residues. Germline CDR1 and CDR2: SGHTA and FQGNSA. V lost 6 bases and J lost 7, with 15 bases in between.

This clone was counted between two and nine times. The chain recombines TRBV7-9 with TRBJ1-2; the D is unclear. Germline V gives CDR1 SEHNR, CDR2 FQNEAQ (reference sequence). The CDR3 covers 12 residues. Between the trimmed V and J ends, which lost 3 bases and 6 bases, there was a span of 8 bases. The chain's CDR3 is CASSLSRNGYTF. In DNA form, the CDR3 reads TGTGCCAGCAGCTTGTCAAGAAATGGCTACACCTTC.

There are a few counts of this clone. The chain couples TRBV29-1 to TRBJ1-2; D might be TRBD1 (6 bases). Per germline, CDR1 SQVTM and CDR2 ANQGSEA. V gave up 2 bases and J gave up 7 bases, with 11 bases separating them. The length of the CDR3 is 12 residues. CDR3 region: CSVELGAPGYTF. DNA of the CDR3: TGCAGCGTTGAACTGGGGGCGCCTGGCTACACCTTC.

This clone was counted only a few times. The chain has TRBV5-6 and TRBJ2-5; no reliable D call. This CDR3 region has 14 residues. Germline V lookup: CDR1 SGHDT, CDR2 YYEEEE. The V gene lost 5 bases and the J gene lost 1 base, with 12 bases spanning the gap. CDR3 sequence (DNA): TGTGCCAGCAGGGCGGATTTGGCCCAAGAGACCCAGTACTTC. Amino acid sequence: CASRADLAQETQYF.

The chain is built from TRBV4-1 and TRBJ2-7; D is perhaps TRBD2 (5 bases). The CDR3 consists of 15 residues. Germline CDR1 is MGHRA and CDR2 is YSYEKL. The V end was cut by 4 bases, the J end by 2 bases, with 15 bases between. CDR3 amino acids: CASSPQSGSPYEQYF. CDR3 coding DNA: TGCGCCAGCAGCCCCCAGTCGGGATCTCCCTACGAGCAGTACTTC.

This rearrangement joins TRBV9 to TRBJ1-2; maybe TRBD1 (6 bases). The germline gives CDR1 SGDLS, CDR2 YYNGEE. CDR3 length: 11 amino acids. Trimming removed 7 bases from V and 7 bases from J, with 11 bases in between. The CDR3: CASVRGAGYTF. CDR3 in DNA: TGTGCCAGCGTCAGGGGAGCTGGCTACACCTTC. The whole variable domain, remainder taken from reference TRBV9 and TRBJ1-2, is DSGVTQTPKHLITATGQRVTLRCSPRSGDLSVYWYQQSLDQGLQFLIQYYNGEERAKGNILERFSAQQFPDLHSELNLSSLELGDSALYFCASVRGAGYTFGSGTRLTVV.

The J gene is TRBJ2-2, the V gene TRBV4-2; no clear D. This CDR3 contains 16 residues. Germline loops: CDR1 LGHNA, CDR2 YNFKEQ. The V end was cut by 0 bases, the J end by 2 bases, with 10 bases between. For the CDR3, the DNA is TGTGCCAGCAGCCAAGAGCGCCAGGTTAACACCGGGGAGCTGTTTTTT. Its protein is CASSQERQVNTGELFF.

V and J are TRBV6-5 and TRBJ1-5; D call uncertain. The V end was cut by 0 bases, the J end by 2 bases, with 8 bases between. There are 15 residues in the CDR3. Germline-derived CDR1 and CDR2 are MNHEY and SVGAGI. DNA of the CDR3: TGTGCCAGCAGTTACTCGATCGAGGGCAATCAGCCCCAGCATTTT. The encoded protein is CASSYSIEGNQPQHF.

CDR3 coding DNA: TGTGCCAGCAGCGCCTCGTACGGTGCGCAGTATTTT. It is translated as CASSASYGAQYF. The genes are TRBV5-6 and TRBJ2-3; D not certain. The CDR3 is 12 residues long. The V gene lost 4 bases and the J gene lost 10 bases, with 13 bases spanning the gap. Per the germline V gene, CDR1 is SGHDT and CDR2 is YYEEEE.

The CDR3 loop reads CASSGGTSGGATDTQYF. The CDR3, as DNA: TGTGCCAGCAGCGGCGGGACTAGCGGGGGGGCCACAGATACGCAGTATTTT. This chain links TRBV9 with TRBJ2-3; 16 bases fit TRBD2. V dropped 3 bases and J dropped 2; count of bases not matched to a gene: 3. Germline values: CDR1 SGDLS, CDR2 YYNGEE. The CDR3 covers 17 residues. Using reference TRBV9 and TRBJ2-3 for the parts outside the CDR3, the full variable domain is DSGVTQTPKHLITATGQRVTLRCSPRSGDLSVYWYQQSLDQGLQFLIQYYNGEERAKGNILERFSAQQFPDLHSELNLSSLELGDSALYFCASSGGTSGGATDTQYFGPGTRLTVL.

The gene calls are TRBV9 and TRBJ1-4, with D perhaps matching TRBD1 (6 bases). Germline CDR1 SGDLS, CDR2 YYNGEE. The CDR3 loop spans 16 amino acids. V shed 6 bases and J shed 6 bases, with 21 bases lying between them. The CDR3 reads CASNREGQPHDEKLFF. For the CDR3, the DNA is TGTGCCAGCAACCGGGAAGGACAGCCGCATGATGAAAAACTGTTTTTT.

The J gene is TRBJ2-2, the V gene TRBV7-2; D remains unclear. Germline assignment: CDR1 SGHTA and CDR2 FQGNSA. Trimming left V 1 base short and J 9 bases short, with 0 bases between. The CDR3 spans 10 residues. The chain's CDR3 is CASSLGELFF. DNA of the CDR3: TGTGCCAGCAGCTTAGGGGAGCTGTTTTTT.

This clone has just a few counts. The chain combines TRBV29-1 with TRBJ2-1; 12 nucleotides align to TRBD2. This CDR3 has 16 residues. Germline V gene lookup returns CDR1 SQVTM and CDR2 ANQGSEA. Trimming took 2 bases from V and 9 from J; bases not matched to a gene: 11. This chain's CDR3 is CSVELAGGRVAGEQFF. In DNA, the CDR3 is TGCAGCGTTGAACTAGCGGGGGGGCGTGTTGCGGGTGAGCAGTTCTTC.

The V call is TRBV29-1, the J call TRBJ2-5; no clear D gene. There are 10 residues in the CDR3. V was cut by 7 bases and J by 5 bases, with 8 bases left in between. Germline CDR1 is SQVTM and CDR2 is ANQGSEA. Here the CDR3 DNA reads TGCAGCGCCCTTTGGGAGACCCAGTACTTC. Translation gives CSALWETQYF.

The chain links TRBV5-1 to TRBJ2-1; weak D call: TRBD2 (7 bases). There are 13 residues in the CDR3. V gave up 3 bases and J gave up 8 bases, with 12 bases separating them. Germline values: CDR1 SGHRS, CDR2 YFSETQ. CDR3 amino acids: CASSWGGLDEQFF. CDR3 coding DNA: TGCGCCAGCAGCTGGGGGGGCCTCGATGAGCAGTTCTTC.

This clone was seen a few times. The J gene is TRBJ2-1, the V gene TRBV7-9, with D hard to call. The V gene lost 5 bases and the J gene lost 4 bases, with 18 bases spanning the gap. The CDR3 spans 16 residues. CDR1 is SEHNR, CDR2 FQNEAQ, per germline (reference sequence). The CDR3 reads CASSQEATAGYNEQFF. As DNA, the CDR3 is TGTGCCAGCAGCCAAGAAGCTACGGCAGGTTACAATGAGCAGTTCTTC.

As DNA, the CDR3 is TGCGCCAGCAGCCAGCTAGCGGGGCGAGGAGATACGCAGTATTTT. Protein: CASSQLAGRGDTQYF. V gene TRBV4-1 combines with J gene TRBJ2-3; TRBD2 aligns across 9 bases. This CDR3 is built from 15 residues. Germline V CDR1 and CDR2: MGHRA, YSYEKL. Trimming removed 3 bases from V and 5 bases from J; junction bases left unmatched: 6.